The following is a T cell receptor (beta chain) sequence with its context. The antigen is unknown. The sample comes from a study of T cell responses to AZD1222 COVID-19 vaccine. Overall study results and limits: Nearly half of spike-specific TCRs reportedly go after variant regions that carry no mutations. Seropositive AZD1222 recipients at baseline numbered only five or six. Vaccination with two AZD1222 doses was followed by a rise in Spike-specific TCR breadth and depth.

Second-dose intervals of approximately 4 or approximately 12 weeks were pooled. TCRdb keeps only in-frame clones here, not all; method: immunoSEQ multiplex PCR. Counted here are around 99,000 clones, about nine tenths occurring once; the ten biggest clones make up 8% to 10%. V shed 5 bases and J 5 bases; nucleotides not matched to a gene: 13. This CDR3 is 17 amino acids long. CDR1 SGHTA and CDR2 FQGNSA come from the germline V gene. Sample: peripheral blood, taken 28 days after the second AZD1222 dose. This receptor was identified in an adult who received the AZD1222 COVID-19 vaccine. This chain uses TRBV7-2 with TRBJ2-4, with TRBD2 matching 9 bases. The CDR3 sequence: CASSRGGSGSPQNIQYF. In DNA, the CDR3 is TGTGCCAGCAGCCGCGGTGGTAGCGGGAGTCCCCAAAACATTCAGTACTTC.